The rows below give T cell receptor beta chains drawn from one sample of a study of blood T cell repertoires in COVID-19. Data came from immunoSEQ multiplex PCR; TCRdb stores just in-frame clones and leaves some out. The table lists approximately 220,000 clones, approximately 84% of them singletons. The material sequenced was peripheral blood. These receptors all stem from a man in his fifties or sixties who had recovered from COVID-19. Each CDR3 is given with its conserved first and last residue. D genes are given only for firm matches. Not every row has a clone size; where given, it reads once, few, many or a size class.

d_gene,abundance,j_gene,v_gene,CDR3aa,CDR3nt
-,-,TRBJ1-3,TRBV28,CASSLGHPNTIYF,TGTGCCAGCAGTTTAGGACACCCAAACACCATATATTTT
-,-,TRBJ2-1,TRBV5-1,CASSLLSSVGAGWVNEQFF,TGCGCCAGCAGCTTGTTAAGTTCAGTGGGGGCAGGTTGGGTCAATGAGCAGTTCTTC
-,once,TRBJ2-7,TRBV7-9,CASSVTGPYEQYF,TGTGCCAGCAGCGTGACAGGACCCTACGAGCAGTACTTC
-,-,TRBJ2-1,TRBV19,CASSIHSVSNNEQFF,TGTGCCAGTAGTATACATAGCGTCTCAAACAATGAGCAGTTCTTC
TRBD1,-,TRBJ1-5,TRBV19,CASNPGTGGPQPQHF,TGTGCCAGTAACCCCGGGACAGGGGGGCCCCAGCCCCAGCATTTT
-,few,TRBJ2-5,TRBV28,CASSLLVGQETQYF,TGTGCCAGCAGTTTACTAGTAGGCCAAGAGACCCAGTACTTC
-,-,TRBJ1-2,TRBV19,CASSIRGYGYTF,TGTGCCAGTAGTATAAGGGGGTATGGCTACACCTTC
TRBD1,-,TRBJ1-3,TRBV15,CATSRDRGPGNTIYF,TGTGCCACCAGCAGAGATAGGGGGCCGGGAAACACCATATATTTT
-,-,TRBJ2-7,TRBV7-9,CASSLGVGVGIYEQYF,TGTGCCAGCAGCTTAGGGGTGGGAGTAGGGATCTACGAGCAGTACTTC
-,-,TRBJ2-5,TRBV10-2,CASSELELFAGTQYF,TGCGCCAGCAGTGAGCTTGAATTATTCGCGGGGACCCAGTACTTC
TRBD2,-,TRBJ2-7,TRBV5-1,CASSGSGRPSSYEQYF,TGCGCCAGCAGCGGTAGCGGGAGGCCCAGCTCCTACGAGCAGTACTTC
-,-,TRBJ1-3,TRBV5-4,CASSLGGYSGNTIYF,TGTGCCAGCAGCTTGGGAGGTTACTCTGGAAACACCATATATTTT
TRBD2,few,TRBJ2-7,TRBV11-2,CASSLGLAGGQYF,TGTGCCAGCAGCTTGGGACTAGCGGGAGGTCAGTACTTC
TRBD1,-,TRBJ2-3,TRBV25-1,CASTPDRGTDTQYF,TGTGCCAGCACCCCGGACAGGGGCACAGATACGCAGTATTTT
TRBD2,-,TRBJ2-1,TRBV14,CASRSSGRANNEQFF,TGTGCCAGCAGGTCTAGCGGGAGGGCCAACAATGAGCAGTTCTTC
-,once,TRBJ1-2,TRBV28,CASRIPPGVKNYGYTF,TGTGCCAGCAGGATCCCTCCAGGGGTTAAGAACTATGGCTACACCTTC
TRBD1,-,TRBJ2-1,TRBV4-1,CASSQRDRGDYNEQFF,TGCGCCAGCAGCCAACGGGACAGGGGTGACTACAATGAGCAGTTCTTC
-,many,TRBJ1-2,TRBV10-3,CAIILTVYDYTF,TGTGCCATCATCTTGACAGTGTATGACTACACCTTC
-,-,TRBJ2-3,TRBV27,CASSHPGRTDTQYF,TGTGCCAGCAGTCATCCGGGAAGAACAGATACGCAGTATTTT
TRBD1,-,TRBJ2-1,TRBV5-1,CASSTSIPGTGVNEQFF,TGCGCCAGCAGTACTTCTATACCCGGGACAGGGGTCAATGAGCAGTTCTTC
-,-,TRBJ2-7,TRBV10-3,CAISESGRGGGKYSYEQYF,TGTGCCATCAGTGAGTCAGGGAGGGGGGGCGGTAAGTACTCCTACGAGCAGTACTTC
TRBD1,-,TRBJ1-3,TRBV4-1,CASSQEAAGGRSRGNTIYF,TGCGCCAGCAGCCAAGAGGCCGCAGGGGGCCGGTCCAGAGGAAACACCATATATTTT
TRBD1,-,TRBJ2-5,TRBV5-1,CASSLGLSWDREETQYF,TGCGCCAGCAGCTTGGGCCTCAGTTGGGACAGGGAAGAGACCCAGTACTTC
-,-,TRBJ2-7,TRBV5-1,CASSQTAGGVEQYF,TGCGCCAGCAGCCAGACAGCTGGAGGGGTCGAGCAGTACTTC
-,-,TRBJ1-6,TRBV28,CASSLGSSYNSPLHF,TGTGCCAGCAGTTTAGGGAGCTCCTATAATTCACCCCTCCACTTT
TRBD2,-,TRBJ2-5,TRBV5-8,CASSGLAGMETQYF,TGTGCCAGCAGTGGACTAGCGGGGATGGAGACCCAGTACTTC
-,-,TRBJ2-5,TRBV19,CASSTQGAGLGAQYF,TGTGCCAGTAGTACTCAGGGAGCGGGTTTAGGGGCCCAGTACTTC
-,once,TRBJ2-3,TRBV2,CASSEQFQEYF,TGTGCCAGCAGTGAACAGTTCCAGGAGTATTTT
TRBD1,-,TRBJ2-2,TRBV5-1,CASSATTGVNTGELFF,TGCGCCAGCAGCGCCACGACAGGGGTAAACACCGGGGAGCTGTTTTTT
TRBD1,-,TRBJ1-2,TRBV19,CASIRGQGAGGYTF,TGTGCCAGTATCCGAGGACAGGGGGCTGGAGGCTACACCTTC
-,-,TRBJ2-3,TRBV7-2,CASSLVESPGTDTQYF,TGTGCCAGCAGCTTAGTAGAAAGCCCTGGCACAGATACGCAGTATTTT
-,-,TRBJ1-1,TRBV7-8,CASSLATGPNTEAFF,TGTGCCAGCAGCTTAGCTACAGGCCCGAACACTGAAGCTTTCTTT
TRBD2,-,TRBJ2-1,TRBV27,CASIPPRTSGTRGNEQFF,TGTGCCAGCATCCCCCCCCGGACTAGCGGGACACGAGGCAATGAGCAGTTCTTC
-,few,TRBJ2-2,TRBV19,CATSAGNTGELFF,TGTGCCACCTCAGCGGGGAACACCGGGGAGCTGTTTTTT
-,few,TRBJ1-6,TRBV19,CASSIGGISPLHF,TGTGCCAGTAGTATCGGCGGGATTTCGCCCCTCCACTTT
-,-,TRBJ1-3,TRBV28,CASRLATGNSGNTIYF,TGTGCCAGCAGATTAGCGACAGGCAACTCTGGAAACACCATATATTTT
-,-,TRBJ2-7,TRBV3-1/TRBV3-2,CASSPGYEQYF,TGTGCCAGCAGCCCAGGGTACGAGCAGTACTTC